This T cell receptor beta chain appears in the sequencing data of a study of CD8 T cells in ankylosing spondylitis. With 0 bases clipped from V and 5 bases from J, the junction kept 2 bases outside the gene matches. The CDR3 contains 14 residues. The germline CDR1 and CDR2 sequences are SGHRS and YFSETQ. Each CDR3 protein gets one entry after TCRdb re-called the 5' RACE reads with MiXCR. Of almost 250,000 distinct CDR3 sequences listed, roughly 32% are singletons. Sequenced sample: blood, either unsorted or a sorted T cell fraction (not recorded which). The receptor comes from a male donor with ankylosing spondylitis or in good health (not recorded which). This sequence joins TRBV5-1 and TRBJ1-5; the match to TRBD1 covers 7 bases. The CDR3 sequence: CASSLVTGHQPQHF. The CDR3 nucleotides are TGCGCCAGCAGCTTGGTGACAGGGCATCAGCCCCAGCATTTT.